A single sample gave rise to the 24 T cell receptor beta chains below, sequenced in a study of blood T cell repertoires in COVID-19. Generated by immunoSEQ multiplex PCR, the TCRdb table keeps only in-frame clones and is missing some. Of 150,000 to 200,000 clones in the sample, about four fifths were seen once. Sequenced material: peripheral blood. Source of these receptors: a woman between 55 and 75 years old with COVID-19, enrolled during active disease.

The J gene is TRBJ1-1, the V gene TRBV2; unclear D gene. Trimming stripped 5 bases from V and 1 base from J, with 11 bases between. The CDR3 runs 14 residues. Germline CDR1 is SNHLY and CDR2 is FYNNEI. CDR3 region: CASSYYQENTEAFF. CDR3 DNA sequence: TGTGCCAGCAGTTACTATCAAGAGAACACTGAAGCTTTCTTT.

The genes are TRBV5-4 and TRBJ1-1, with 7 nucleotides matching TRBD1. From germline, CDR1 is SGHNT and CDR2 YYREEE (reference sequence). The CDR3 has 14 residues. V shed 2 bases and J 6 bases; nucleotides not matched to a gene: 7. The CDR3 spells CASSFDRANAEAFF. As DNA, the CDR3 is TGTGCCAGCAGCTTCGACAGGGCCAACGCTGAAGCTTTCTTT.

The CDR3 DNA sequence: TGTGCCAGCAGCTTTACGGACAGGGGGGATCAGCCCCAGCATTTT. It codes for CASSFTDRGDQPQHF. The V and J genes are TRBV5-6 and TRBJ1-5; 10 positions agree with TRBD1. CDR1 is SGHDT, CDR2 YYEEEE, per germline. CDR3 length: 15 residues. With 2 bases clipped from V and 5 bases from J, the junction kept 4 bases outside the gene matches.

The CDR3 DNA reads TGTGCCAGCAGGAGGGAGGTTGAAGCTTTCTTT. It yields the protein CASRREVEAFF. V is TRBV2 and J is TRBJ1-1; D gene ambiguous. Germline V gene lookup returns CDR1 SNHLY and CDR2 FYNNEI. V was clipped by 6 bases and J by 7 bases, with 9 bases between them. The CDR3 is 11 amino acids.

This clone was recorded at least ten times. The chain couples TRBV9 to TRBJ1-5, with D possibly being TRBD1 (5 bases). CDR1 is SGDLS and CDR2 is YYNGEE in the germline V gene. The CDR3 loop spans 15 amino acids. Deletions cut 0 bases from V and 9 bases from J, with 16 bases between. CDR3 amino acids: CASSVDDGGIWPQHF. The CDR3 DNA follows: TGTGCCAGCAGCGTAGATGACGGGGGGATATGGCCCCAGCATTTT. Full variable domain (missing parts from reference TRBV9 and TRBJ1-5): DSGVTQTPKHLITATGQRVTLRCSPRSGDLSVYWYQQSLDQGLQFLIQYYNGEERAKGNILERFSAQQFPDLHSELNLSSLELGDSALYFCASSVDDGGIWPQHFGDGTRLSIL.

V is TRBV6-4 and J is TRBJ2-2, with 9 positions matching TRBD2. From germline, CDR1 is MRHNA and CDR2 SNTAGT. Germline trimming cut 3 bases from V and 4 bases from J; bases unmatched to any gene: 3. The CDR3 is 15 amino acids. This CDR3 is CASSEASGTTGELFF. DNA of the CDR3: TGTGCCAGCAGTGAGGCTAGCGGGACCACCGGGGAGCTGTTTTTT.

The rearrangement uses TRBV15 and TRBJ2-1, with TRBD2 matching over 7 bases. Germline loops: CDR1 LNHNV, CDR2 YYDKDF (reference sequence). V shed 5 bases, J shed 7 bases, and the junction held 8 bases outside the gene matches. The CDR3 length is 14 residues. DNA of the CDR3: TGTGCCACCAGCCCGCGACTAGCTGGGAATGAGCAGTTCTTC. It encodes CATSPRLAGNEQFF.

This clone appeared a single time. CDR3 sequence: CATSVQTPGELFF. The CDR3 DNA follows: TGTGCCACCAGTGTCCAGACTCCCGGGGAGCTGTTTTTT. The genes are TRBV24-1 and TRBJ2-2; D is undetermined. V lost 5 bases and J 6 bases, leaving 9 bases between the germline ends. The CDR3 covers 13 residues. In germline, CDR1 is KGHDR, CDR2 SFDVKD.

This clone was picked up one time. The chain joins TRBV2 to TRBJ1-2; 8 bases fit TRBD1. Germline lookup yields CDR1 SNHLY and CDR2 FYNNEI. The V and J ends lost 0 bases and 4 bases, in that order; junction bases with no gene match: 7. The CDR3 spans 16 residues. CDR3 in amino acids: CASSEAHNRGFYGYTF. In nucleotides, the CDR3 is TGTGCCAGCAGTGAAGCCCATAACAGGGGGTTCTATGGCTACACCTTC. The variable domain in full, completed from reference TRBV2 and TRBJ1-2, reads EPEVTQTPSHQVTQMGQEVILRCVPISNHLYFYWYRQILGQKVEFLVSFYNNEISEKSEIFDDQFSVERPDGSNFTLKIRSTKLEDSAMYFCASSEAHNRGFYGYTFGSGTRLTVV.

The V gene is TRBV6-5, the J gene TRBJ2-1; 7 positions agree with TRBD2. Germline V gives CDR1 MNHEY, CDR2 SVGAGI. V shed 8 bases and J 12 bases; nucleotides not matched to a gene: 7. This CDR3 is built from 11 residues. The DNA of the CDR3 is TGTGCCAGCGGGGCGGGAGCTAGGCAGTTCTTC. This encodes CASGAGARQFF.

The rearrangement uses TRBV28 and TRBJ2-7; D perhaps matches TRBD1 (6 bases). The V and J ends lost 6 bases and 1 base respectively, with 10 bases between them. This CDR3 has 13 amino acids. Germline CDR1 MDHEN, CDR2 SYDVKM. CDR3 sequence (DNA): TGTGCCAGCAGAGGGCAGGGGTCCTACGAGCAGTACGTC. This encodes CASRGQGSYEQYV.

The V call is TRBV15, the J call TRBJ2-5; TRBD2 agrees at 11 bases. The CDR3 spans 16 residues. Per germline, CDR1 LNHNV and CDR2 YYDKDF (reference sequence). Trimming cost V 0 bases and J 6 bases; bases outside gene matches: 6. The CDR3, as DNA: TGTGCCACCAGCAGAGATACTAGCGGGAGCTTAAAGACCCAGTACTTC. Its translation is CATSRDTSGSLKTQYF.

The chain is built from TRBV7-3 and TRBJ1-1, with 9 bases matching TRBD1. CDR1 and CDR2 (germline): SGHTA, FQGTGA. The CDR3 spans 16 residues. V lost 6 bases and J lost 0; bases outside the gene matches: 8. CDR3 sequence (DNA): TGTGCCAGCAGTACAACAGGGGGCTTAGTGAACACTGAAGCTTTCTTT. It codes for CASSTTGGLVNTEAFF.

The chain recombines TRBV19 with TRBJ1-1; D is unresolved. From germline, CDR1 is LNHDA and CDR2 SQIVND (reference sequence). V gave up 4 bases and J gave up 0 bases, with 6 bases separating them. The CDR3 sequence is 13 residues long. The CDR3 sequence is CASSNTMNTEAFF. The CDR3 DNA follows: TGTGCCAGTAGTAACACAATGAACACTGAAGCTTTCTTT.

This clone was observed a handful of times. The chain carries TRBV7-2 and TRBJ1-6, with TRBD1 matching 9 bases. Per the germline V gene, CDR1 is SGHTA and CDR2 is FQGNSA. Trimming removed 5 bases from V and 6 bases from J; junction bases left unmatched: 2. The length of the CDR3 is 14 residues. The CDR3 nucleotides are TGTGCCAGCAGCGGGACAGGGTTTAATTCACCCCTCCACTTT. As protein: CASSGTGFNSPLHF.

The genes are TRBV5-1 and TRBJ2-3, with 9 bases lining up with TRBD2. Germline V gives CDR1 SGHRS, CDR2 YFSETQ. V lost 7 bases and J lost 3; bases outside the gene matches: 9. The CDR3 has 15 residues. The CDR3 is CASWSTSGRTDTQYF. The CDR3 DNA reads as TGCGCCAGCTGGTCGACTAGCGGAAGGACAGATACGCAGTATTTT.

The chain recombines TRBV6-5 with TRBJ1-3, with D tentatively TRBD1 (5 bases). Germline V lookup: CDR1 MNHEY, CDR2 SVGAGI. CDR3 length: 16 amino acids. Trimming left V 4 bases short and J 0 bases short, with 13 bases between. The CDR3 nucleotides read TGTGCCAGCAGTTTCCTTCGGAGGGGCTCTGGAAACACCATATATTTT. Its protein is CASSFLRRGSGNTIYF.

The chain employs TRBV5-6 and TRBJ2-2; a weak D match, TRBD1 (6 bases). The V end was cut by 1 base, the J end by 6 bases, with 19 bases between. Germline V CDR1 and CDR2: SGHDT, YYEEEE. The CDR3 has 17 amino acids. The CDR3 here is CASSLPVAGAPPGELFF. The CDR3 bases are TGTGCCAGCAGCTTGCCCGTCGCAGGGGCGCCCCCCGGGGAGCTGTTTTTT.

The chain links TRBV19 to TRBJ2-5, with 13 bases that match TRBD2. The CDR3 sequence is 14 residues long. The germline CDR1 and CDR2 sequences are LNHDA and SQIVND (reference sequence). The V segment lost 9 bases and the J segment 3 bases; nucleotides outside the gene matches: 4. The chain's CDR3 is CASSGLAGKETQYF. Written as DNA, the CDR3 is TGTGCCAGCTCGGGACTAGCGGGAAAAGAGACCCAGTACTTC.

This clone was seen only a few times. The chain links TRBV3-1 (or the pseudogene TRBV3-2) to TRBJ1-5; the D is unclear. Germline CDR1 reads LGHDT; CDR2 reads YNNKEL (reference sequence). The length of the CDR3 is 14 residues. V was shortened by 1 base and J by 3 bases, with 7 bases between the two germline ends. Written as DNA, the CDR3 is TGTGCCAGCAGCCAAGCAGGAAACAATCAGCCCCAGCATTTT. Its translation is CASSQAGNNQPQHF.

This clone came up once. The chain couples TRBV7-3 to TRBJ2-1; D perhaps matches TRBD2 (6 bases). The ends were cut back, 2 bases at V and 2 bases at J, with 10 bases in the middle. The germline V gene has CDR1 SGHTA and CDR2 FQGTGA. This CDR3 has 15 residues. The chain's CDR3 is CASSLLGGAYNEQFF. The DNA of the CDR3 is TGTGCCAGCAGCTTACTCGGAGGGGCCTACAATGAGCAGTTCTTC.

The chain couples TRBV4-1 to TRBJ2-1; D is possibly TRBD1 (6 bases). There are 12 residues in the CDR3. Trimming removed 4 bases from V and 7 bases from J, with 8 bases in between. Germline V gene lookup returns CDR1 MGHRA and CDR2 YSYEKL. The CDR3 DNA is TGCGCCAGCAGCCCCGGACAGAATGAGCAGTTCTTC. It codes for CASSPGQNEQFF.

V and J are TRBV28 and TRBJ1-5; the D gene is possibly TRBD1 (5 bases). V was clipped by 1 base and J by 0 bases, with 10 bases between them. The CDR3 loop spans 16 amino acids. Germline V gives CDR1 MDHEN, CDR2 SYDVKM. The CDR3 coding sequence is TGTGCCAGCAGTTTATCAGGGCGGTATAGCAATCAGCCCCAGCATTTT. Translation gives CASSLSGRYSNQPQHF.

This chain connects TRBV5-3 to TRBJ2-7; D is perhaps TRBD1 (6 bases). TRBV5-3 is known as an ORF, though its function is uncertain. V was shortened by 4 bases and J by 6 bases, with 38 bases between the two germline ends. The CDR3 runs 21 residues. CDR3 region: CARSGLRVQGNPYGHCVEQYF. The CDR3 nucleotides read TGTGCCAGAAGCGGTTTAAGAGTACAGGGAAACCCTTACGGGCATTGTGTCGAGCAGTACTTC.